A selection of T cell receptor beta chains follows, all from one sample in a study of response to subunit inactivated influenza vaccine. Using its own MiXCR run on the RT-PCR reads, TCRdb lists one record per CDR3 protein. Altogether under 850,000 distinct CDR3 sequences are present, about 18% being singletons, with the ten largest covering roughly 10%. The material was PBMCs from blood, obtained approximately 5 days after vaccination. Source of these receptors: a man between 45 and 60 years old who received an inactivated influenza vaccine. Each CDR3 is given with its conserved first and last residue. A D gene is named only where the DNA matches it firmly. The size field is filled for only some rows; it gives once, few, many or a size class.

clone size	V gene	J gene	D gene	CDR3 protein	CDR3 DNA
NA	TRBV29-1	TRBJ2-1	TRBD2	CSADVSGRAYNEQFF	TGCAGCGCCGATGTTAGCGGGAGGGCCTACAATGAGCAGTTCTTC
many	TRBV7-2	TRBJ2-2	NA	CASSLSGGAYTGELFF	TGTGCCAGCAGCTTATCCGGGGGCGCGTACACCGGGGAGCTGTTTTTT
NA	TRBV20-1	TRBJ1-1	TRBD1	CSAPGQVEAFF	TGCAGTGCTCCCGGACAGGTTGAAGCTTTCTTT
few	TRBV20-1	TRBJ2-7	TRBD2	CSAARTSDYEQYF	TGCAGTGCCGCCCGGACTAGCGACTACGAGCAGTACTTC
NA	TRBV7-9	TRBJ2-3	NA	CASSVISTDTQYF	TGTGCCAGCAGCGTGATTAGCACAGATACGCAGTATTTT
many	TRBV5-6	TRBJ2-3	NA	CASSSLLTGASTDTQYF	TGTGCCAGCAGCTCCCTTCTTACGGGAGCCTCCACAGATACGCAGTATTTT
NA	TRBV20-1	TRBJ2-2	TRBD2	CSGGLNTGELFF	TGCTCGGGGGGGTTGAACACCGGGGAGCTGTTTTTT
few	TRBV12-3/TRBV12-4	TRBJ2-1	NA	CASSRGGQFYNEQFF	TGTGCCAGCAGTCGAGGGGGGCAATTTTACAATGAGCAGTTCTTC
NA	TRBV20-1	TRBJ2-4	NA	CSARDGNVAKNIQYF	TGCAGTGCTAGAGATGGCAACGTAGCCAAAAACATTCAGTACTTC
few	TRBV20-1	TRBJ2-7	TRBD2	CSVPTRASGAYEQYF	TGCAGTGTCCCGACACGGGCTAGCGGAGCCTACGAGCAGTACTTC
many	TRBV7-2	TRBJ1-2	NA	CASRANYGYTF	TGTGCCAGCAGGGCTAACTATGGCTACACCTTC
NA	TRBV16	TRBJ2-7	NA	CASSQAKLSRAYEQYF	TGTGCCAGCAGCCAAGCTAAGCTGAGCAGGGCCTACGAGCAGTACTTC
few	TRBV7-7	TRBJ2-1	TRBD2	CASSLGVPGGGNEQFF	TGTGCTAGCAGCTTAGGGGTCCCGGGGGGAGGCAATGAGCAGTTCTTC
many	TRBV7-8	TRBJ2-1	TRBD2	CASSLGSGRSHEQFF	TGTGCCAGCAGCTTAGGTAGCGGGAGGTCCCATGAGCAGTTCTTC
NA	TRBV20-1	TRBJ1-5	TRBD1	CSAREQGVSNQPQHF	TGCAGTGCTAGAGAACAGGGGGTTAGCAATCAGCCCCAGCATTTT
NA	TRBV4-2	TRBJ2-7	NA	CASSQDWTEVNYEQYF	TGTGCCAGCAGCCAAGACTGGACGGAGGTAAACTACGAGCAGTACTTC
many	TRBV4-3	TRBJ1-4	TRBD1	CASSRGQRGGEKLFF	TGCGCCAGCAGCAGGGGGCAACGGGGGGGTGAAAAACTGTTTTTT
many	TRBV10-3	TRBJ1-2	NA	CAITEGGNYGYTF	TGTGCCATCACCGAAGGGGGGAACTATGGCTACACCTTC
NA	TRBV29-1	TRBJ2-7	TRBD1	CSVEDGRGRDEQYF	TGCAGCGTTGAAGATGGCAGGGGGCGGGACGAGCAGTACTTC
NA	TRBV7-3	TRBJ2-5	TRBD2	CASSTGLAGETQYF	TGTGCCAGCAGCACGGGACTAGCGGGGGAGACCCAGTACTTC
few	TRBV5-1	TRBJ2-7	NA	CASSLAWGSYEQYF	TGCGCCAGCAGCTTGGCCTGGGGCTCCTACGAGCAGTACTTC
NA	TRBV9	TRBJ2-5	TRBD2	CASSPPGGRQETQYF	TGTGCCAGCAGCCCCCCGGGAGGCAGACAAGAGACCCAGTACTTC
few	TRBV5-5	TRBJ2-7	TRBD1	CASSRTTGDYEQYF	TGTGCCAGCAGCCGAACTACAGGGGACTACGAGCAGTACTTC
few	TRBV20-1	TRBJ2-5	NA	CSAREEMRQETQYF	TGCAGTGCTAGAGAAGAGATGCGACAAGAGACCCAGTACTTC
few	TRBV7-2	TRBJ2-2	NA	CASSPRQITGELFF	TGTGCCAGCAGCCCGAGACAGATCACCGGGGAGCTGTTTTTT
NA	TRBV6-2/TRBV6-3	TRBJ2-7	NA	CASRTGPTGQYF	TGTGCCAGCAGAACGGGACCCACGGGGCAGTACTTC
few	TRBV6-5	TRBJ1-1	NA	CASSYLEGHEAFF	TGTGCCAGCAGTTATCTTGAAGGGCATGAAGCTTTCTTT
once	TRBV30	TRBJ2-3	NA	CAWSVRRTDRGDTQYF	TGTGCCTGGAGTGTACGCAGGACTGATCGCGGAGATACGCAGTATTTT
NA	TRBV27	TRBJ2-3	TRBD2	CASSLSEGLAGGLDTDTQYF	TGTGCCAGCAGTTTATCGGAGGGACTAGCGGGGGGCCTAGACACAGATACGCAGTATTTT
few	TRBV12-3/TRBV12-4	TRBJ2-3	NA	CASSLLGAGDTQYF	TGTGCCAGCAGTTTACTGGGGGCGGGAGATACGCAGTATTTT
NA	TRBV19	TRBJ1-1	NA	CASSTLAAWNTEAFF	TGTGCCAGTAGTACGCTCGCGGCCTGGAACACTGAAGCTTTCTTT
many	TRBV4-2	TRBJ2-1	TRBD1	CASSLGTGSPFF	TGTGCCAGCAGCCTTGGGACAGGGAGTCCGTTCTTC
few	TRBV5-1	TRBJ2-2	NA	CASSSGVARANTGELFF	TGCGCCAGCAGCTCTGGGGTAGCGCGAGCGAACACCGGGGAGCTGTTTTTT
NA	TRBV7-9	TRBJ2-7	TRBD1	CASTKGDRGTYEQYF	TGTGCCAGCACCAAGGGGGACAGGGGTACCTACGAGCAGTACTTC
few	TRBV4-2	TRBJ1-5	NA	CASSPWASGVSNQPQHF	TGTGCCAGCAGCCCCTGGGCCTCCGGGGTTAGCAATCAGCCCCAGCATTTT
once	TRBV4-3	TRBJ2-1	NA	CASSQAWTQSYNEQFF	TGCGCCAGCAGCCAAGCTTGGACACAATCCTACAATGAGCAGTTCTTC
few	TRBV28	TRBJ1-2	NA	CASSFYQGAYGYTF	TGTGCCAGCAGTTTTTATCAGGGAGCCTATGGCTACACCTTC
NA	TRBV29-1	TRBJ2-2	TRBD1	CSVADGTEGAGELFF	TGCAGCGTTGCCGACGGGACAGAGGGGGCCGGGGAGCTGTTTTTT
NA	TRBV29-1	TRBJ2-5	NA	CSTSWDRETQYF	TGCAGTACGTCGTGGGACCGGGAGACCCAGTACTTC
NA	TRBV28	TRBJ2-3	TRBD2	CASSTLAGGPHTQYF	TGTGCCAGCAGTACACTAGCGGGGGGGCCCCATACGCAGTATTTT
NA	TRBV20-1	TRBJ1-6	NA	CSAPTMGHSSSYNSPLHF	TGCAGTGCCCCTACAATGGGACACTCGAGCTCCTATAATTCACCCCTCCACTTT
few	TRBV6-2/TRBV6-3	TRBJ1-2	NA	CASNLGRRYGYTF	TGTGCCAGCAATCTAGGGAGGCGCTATGGCTACACCTTC
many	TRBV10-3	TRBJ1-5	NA	CAISESGDQPQHF	TGTGCCATCAGTGAGTCAGGGGATCAGCCCCAGCATTTT
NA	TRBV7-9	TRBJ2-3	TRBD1	CASNPGQGLDTQYF	TGTGCCAGCAACCCGGGACAGGGCTTGGATACGCAGTATTTT
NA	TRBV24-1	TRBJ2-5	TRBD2	CATSDPGTGGLETQYF	TGTGCCACCAGTGACCCTGGGACGGGAGGTTTGGAGACCCAGTACTTC
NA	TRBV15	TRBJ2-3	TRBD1	CATSRAKGAADTQYF	TGTGCCACCAGCAGAGCTAAGGGGGCGGCAGATACGCAGTATTTT
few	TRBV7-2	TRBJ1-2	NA	CASVQFYGYTF	TGTGCCAGCGTGCAGTTCTATGGCTACACCTTC
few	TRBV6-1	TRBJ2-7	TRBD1	CASRNRGQGTYEQYF	TGTGCCAGCAGGAACCGGGGACAGGGTACCTACGAGCAGTACTTC
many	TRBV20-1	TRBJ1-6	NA	CSARETRGRNSPLHF	TGCAGTGCTAGAGAGACGCGGGGGAGAAATTCACCCCTCCACTTT
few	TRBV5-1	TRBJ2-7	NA	CASSQLETPPYEQYF	TGCGCCAGCAGCCAGCTCGAGACGCCACCCTACGAGCAGTACTTC
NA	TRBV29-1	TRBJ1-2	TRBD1	CSTSTGTSYGYTF	TGCAGCACCTCGACAGGGACCAGCTATGGCTACACCTTC
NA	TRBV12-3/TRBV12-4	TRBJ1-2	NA	CASSEGGRGGGYTF	TGTGCCAGCAGTGAGGGGGGCAGGGGCGGAGGCTACACCTTC
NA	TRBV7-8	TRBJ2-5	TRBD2	CASSFSGREAQYF	TGTGCCAGCAGCTTTAGCGGGAGGGAAGCCCAGTACTTC
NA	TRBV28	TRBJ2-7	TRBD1	CASSRPGTGADEQYF	TGTGCCAGCAGTAGGCCCGGGACAGGTGCGGACGAGCAGTACTTC
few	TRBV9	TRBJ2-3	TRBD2	CASSVVGLAGYTDTQYF	TGTGCCAGCAGCGTAGTGGGACTAGCGGGGTACACAGATACGCAGTATTTT
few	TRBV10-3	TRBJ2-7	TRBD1	CAISHPGQGLSYEQYF	TGTGCCATCAGTCACCCTGGACAGGGGCTTTCGTACGAGCAGTACTTC
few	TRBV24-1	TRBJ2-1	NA	CATGTGGNEQFF	TGTGCCACCGGGACGGGTGGGAATGAGCAGTTCTTC
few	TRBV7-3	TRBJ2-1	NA	CASSPDAYNEQFF	TGTGCCAGCAGCCCAGACGCATACAATGAGCAGTTCTTC